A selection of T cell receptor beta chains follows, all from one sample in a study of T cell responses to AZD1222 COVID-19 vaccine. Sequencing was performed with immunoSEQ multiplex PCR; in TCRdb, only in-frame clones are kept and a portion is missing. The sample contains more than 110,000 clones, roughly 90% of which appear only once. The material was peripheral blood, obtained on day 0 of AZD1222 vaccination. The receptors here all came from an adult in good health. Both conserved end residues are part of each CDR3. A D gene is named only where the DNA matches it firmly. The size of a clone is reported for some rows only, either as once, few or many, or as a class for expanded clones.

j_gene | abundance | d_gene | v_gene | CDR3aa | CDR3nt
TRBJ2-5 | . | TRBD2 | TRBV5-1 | CASSPLGTSVETQYF | TGCGCCAGCAGCCCCCTGGGGACTAGCGTGGAGACCCAGTACTTC
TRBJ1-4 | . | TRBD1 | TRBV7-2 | CASSYRGADEKLFF | TGTGCCAGCAGCTACAGGGGAGCCGATGAAAAACTGTTTTTT
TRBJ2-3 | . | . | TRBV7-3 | CASRGPGTDTQYF | TGTGCCAGCAGGGGGCCTGGCACAGATACGCAGTATTTT
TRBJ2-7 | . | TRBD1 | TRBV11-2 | CASSPLTDRGPYEQYF | TGTGCCAGCAGCCCCTTAACGGACAGGGGCCCCTACGAGCAGTACTTC
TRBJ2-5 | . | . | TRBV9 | CASSVEWAETQYF | TGTGCCAGCAGCGTAGAATGGGCGGAGACCCAGTACTTC
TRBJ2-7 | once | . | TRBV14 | CASSPGREQYF | TGTGCCAGCAGCCCGGGGCGCGAGCAGTACTTC
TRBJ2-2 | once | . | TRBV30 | CACRVNTGELFF | TGTGCCTGCAGGGTGAACACCGGGGAGCTGTTTTTT
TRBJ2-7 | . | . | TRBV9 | CASSVGRSSYEQYF | TGTGCCAGCAGCGTAGGCCGGAGCTCCTACGAGCAGTACTTC
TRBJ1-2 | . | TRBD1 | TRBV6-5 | CASSYLQGAGYYGYTF | TGTGCCAGCAGTTACCTACAGGGGGCGGGTTACTATGGCTACACCTTC
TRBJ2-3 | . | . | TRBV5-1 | CASSLGTHWSTDTQYF | TGCGCCAGCAGCTTGGGGACTCACTGGAGCACAGATACGCAGTATTTT
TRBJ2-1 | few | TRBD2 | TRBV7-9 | CASSSPGTSGLGPYNEQFF | TGTGCCAGCAGCTCCCCCGGGACTAGCGGTCTGGGGCCCTACAATGAGCAGTTCTTC
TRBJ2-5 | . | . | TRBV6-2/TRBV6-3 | CASSYLDSQETQYF | TGTGCCAGCAGTTACCTTGACTCTCAAGAGACCCAGTACTTC
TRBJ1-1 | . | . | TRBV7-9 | CASRPVNTEAFF | TGTGCCAGCAGACCAGTGAACACTGAAGCTTTCTTT
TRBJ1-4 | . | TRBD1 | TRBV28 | CASRLQTGVANEKLFF | TGTGCCAGCAGACTACAAACAGGGGTTGCTAATGAAAAACTGTTTTTT
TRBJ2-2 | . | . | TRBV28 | CASRGAGNTGELFF | TGTGCCAGCAGAGGAGCGGGGAACACCGGGGAGCTGTTTTTT
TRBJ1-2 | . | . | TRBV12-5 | CASGLQTGTGGYTF | TGTGCTAGTGGTCTACAAACCGGGACGGGGGGCTACACCTTC
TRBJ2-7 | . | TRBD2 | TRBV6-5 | CASKGLADSYEQYF | TGTGCCAGTAAGGGACTAGCGGACTCCTACGAGCAGTACTTC
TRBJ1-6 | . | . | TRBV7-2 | CASSLAAGDSPLHF | TGTGCCAGCAGCTTAGCAGCTGGGGATTCACCCCTCCACTTT
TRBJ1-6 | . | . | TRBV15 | CATSRMAGPYGSPLHF | TGTGCCACCAGCAGAATGGCGGGACCCTATGGTTCACCCCTCCACTTT
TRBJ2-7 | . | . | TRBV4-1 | CASSPSGNEQYF | TGCGCCAGCAGCCCGTCGGGGAACGAGCAGTACTTC
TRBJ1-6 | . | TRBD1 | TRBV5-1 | CASSFNPRQGRSPLHF | TGCGCCAGCAGCTTCAACCCCCGACAGGGACGCTCACCCCTCCACTTT
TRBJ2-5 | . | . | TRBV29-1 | CSVRSGQETQYF | TGCAGCGTCAGGAGTGGTCAAGAGACCCAGTACTTC
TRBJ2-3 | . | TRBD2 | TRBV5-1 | CASSLVASGSSTDTQYF | TGCGCCAGCAGCTTGGTGGCTAGCGGGAGCAGCACAGATACGCAGTATTTT
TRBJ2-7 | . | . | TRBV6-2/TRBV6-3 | CASSEAAGATYEQYF | TGTGCCAGCAGTGAGGCGGCGGGGGCGACCTACGAGCAGTACTTC
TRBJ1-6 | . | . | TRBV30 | CAWSVPWGSYNSPLHF | TGTGCCTGGAGTGTACCGTGGGGATCCTATAATTCACCCCTCCACTTT
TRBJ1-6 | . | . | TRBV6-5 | CASRTNSPLHF | TGTGCCAGCCGCACCAATTCACCCCTCCACTTT
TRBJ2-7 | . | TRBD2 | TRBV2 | CASRLGTSGYYEQYF | TGTGCCAGCAGACTCGGGACTAGCGGCTACTACGAGCAGTACTTC
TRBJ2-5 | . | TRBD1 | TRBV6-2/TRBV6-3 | CASSRHRGETQYF | TGTGCCAGCAGCCGCCACAGGGGAGAGACCCAGTACTTC